This T cell receptor (beta chain) was sequenced for a study of T cell responses to AZD1222 COVID-19 vaccine. Findings of the study overall: Spike-specific TCRs gained breadth and depth after people received two AZD1222 doses. Unmutated variant regions are reportedly targeted by nearly half of spike-specific TCRs. Mapped onto spike, vaccine-associated CD4 TCRs spanned it and were dominant at 160-218 and 743-854. Clonal diversity was possibly underestimated, and the donors were mostly white British, with more females.

Sequencing used immunoSEQ multiplex PCR; TCRdb keeps in-frame clones, though not all of them. The sample includes approximately 100,000 clones, more than 85% of them seen just once. CDR1 is LGHDT and CDR2 is YNNKEL in the germline V gene (reference sequence). The V end was cut by 7 bases, the J end by 5 bases, with 14 bases between. This CDR3 contains 13 residues. This clone has only one observation. Antigen unknown. The sequence derives from an adult in good health. The material sequenced was peripheral blood, taken on day 0 of AZD1222 vaccination. This chain connects TRBV3-1 (or the pseudogene TRBV3-2) to TRBJ1-1; a possible D gene is TRBD1 (6 bases). CDR3 residues: CASTPRGGTEAFF. DNA of the CDR3: TGTGCCAGCACCCCGAGGGGGGGTACTGAAGCTTTCTTT.